This T cell receptor beta chain was documented in a study of T cell repertoires in cytomegalovirus infection. TCRdb redid the calling of the reads with MiXCR, one entry per CDR3 protein. The table lists hundreds of thousands of distinct CDR3 sequences, less than 40% of them singletons. The CDR3 runs 15 residues. From germline, CDR1 is SNHLY and CDR2 FYNNEI. The V and J ends lost 6 bases and 0 bases, in that order; junction bases with no gene match: 3. This TCR derives from a human donor in good health (CMV status not recorded). Some clones in this sample may be carry-over from other donors' samples. The rearrangement uses TRBV2 and TRBJ1-1, with 11 nucleotides matching TRBD1. Sequenced: PBMCs. The CDR3 nucleotides are TGTGCCAGCAGAGGGACAGGGGGTTTGAACACTGAAGCTTTCTTT. Amino acids: CASRGTGGLNTEAFF.